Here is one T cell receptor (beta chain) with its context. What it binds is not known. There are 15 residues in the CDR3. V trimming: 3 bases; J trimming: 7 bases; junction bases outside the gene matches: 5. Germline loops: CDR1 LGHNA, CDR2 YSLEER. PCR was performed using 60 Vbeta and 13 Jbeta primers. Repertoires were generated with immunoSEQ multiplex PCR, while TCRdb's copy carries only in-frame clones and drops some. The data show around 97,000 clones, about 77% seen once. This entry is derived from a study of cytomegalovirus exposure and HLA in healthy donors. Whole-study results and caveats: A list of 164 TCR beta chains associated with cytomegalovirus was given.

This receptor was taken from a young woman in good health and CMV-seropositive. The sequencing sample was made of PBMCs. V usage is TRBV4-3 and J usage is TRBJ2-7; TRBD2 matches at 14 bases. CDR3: CASSQGLAGAREQYF. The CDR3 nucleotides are TGCGCCAGCAGCCAGGGACTAGCGGGAGCTCGGGAGCAGTACTTC.